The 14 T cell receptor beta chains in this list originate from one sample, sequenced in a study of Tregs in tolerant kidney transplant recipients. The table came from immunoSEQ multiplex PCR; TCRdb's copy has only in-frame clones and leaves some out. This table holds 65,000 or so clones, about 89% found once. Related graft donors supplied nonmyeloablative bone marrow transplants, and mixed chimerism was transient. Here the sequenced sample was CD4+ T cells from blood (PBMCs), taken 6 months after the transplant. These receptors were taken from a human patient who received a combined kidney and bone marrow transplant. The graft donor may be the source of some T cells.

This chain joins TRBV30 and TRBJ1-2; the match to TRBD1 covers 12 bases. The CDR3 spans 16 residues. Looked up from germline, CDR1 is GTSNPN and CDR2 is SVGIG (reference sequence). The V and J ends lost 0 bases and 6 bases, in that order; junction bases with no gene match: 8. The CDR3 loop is CAWSVDRDRGQDGYTF. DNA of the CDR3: TGTGCCTGGAGTGTAGATAGGGACAGGGGGCAAGATGGCTACACCTTC.

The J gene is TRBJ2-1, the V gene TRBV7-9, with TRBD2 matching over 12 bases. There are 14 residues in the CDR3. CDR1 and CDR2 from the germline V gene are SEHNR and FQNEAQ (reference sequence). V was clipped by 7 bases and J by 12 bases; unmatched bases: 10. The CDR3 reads CASTPLAGGWGQFF. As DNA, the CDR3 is TGTGCCAGCACCCCACTAGCGGGGGGTTGGGGGCAGTTCTTC.

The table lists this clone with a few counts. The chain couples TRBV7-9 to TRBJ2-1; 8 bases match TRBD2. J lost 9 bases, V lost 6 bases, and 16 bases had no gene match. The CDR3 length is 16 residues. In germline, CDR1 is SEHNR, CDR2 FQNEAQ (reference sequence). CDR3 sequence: CASRPKPGLVISEQFF. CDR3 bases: TGTGCCAGCAGACCCAAACCGGGACTAGTAATCAGTGAGCAGTTCTTC.

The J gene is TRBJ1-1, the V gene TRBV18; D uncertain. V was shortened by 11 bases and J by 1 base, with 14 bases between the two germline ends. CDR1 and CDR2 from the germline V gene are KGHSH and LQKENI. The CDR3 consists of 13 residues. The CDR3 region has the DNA TGTGCCGGGAGAGGGCGGAAGAACACTGAAGCTTTCTTT. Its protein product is CAGRGRKNTEAFF.

Here the CDR3 DNA reads TGTGCCTGGAGTCCACTAGCGGGAGTCTACAATGAGCAGTTCTTC. Protein sequence: CAWSPLAGVYNEQFF. This chain uses TRBV30 with TRBJ2-1; 11 bases match TRBD2. V lost 2 bases to trimming and J lost 3 bases; unmatched junction nucleotides: 3. From germline, CDR1 is GTSNPN and CDR2 SVGIG (reference sequence). The CDR3 runs 15 residues. The whole variable domain, filled in from reference TRBV30 and TRBJ2-1, reads SQTIHQWPATLVQPVGSPLSLECTVEGTSNPNLYWYRQAAGRGLQLLFYSVGIGQISSEVPQNLSASRPQDRQFILSSKKLLLSDSGFYLCAWSPLAGVYNEQFFGPGTRLTVL.

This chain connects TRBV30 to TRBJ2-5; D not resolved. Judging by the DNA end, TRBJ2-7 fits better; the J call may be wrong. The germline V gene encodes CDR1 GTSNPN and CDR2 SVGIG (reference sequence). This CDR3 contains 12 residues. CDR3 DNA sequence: TGTGCCTGGAGTTCACAGTTATACGAGCAGTACTTC. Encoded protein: CAWSSQLYEQYF.

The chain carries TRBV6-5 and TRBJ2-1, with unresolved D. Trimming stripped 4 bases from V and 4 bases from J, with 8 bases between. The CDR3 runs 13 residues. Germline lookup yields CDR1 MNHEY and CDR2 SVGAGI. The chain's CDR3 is CASSLNLYNEQFF. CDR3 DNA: TGTGCCAGCAGTTTAAATCTTTACAATGAGCAGTTCTTC.

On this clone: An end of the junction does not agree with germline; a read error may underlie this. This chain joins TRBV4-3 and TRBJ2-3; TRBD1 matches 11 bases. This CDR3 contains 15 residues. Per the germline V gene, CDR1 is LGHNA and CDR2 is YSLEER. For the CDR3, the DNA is TGCGCCAGCAGCCTGACCTGGACAGGGGGCACGTTGGAGCTTTTT. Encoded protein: CASSLTWTGGTLELF.

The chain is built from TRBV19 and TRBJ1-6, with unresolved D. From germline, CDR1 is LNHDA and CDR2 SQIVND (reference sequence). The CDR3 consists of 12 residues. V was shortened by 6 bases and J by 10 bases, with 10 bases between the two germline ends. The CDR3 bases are TGTGCCAGTAGAGGAGGGCAATCACCCCTCCACTTT. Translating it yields CASRGGQSPLHF.

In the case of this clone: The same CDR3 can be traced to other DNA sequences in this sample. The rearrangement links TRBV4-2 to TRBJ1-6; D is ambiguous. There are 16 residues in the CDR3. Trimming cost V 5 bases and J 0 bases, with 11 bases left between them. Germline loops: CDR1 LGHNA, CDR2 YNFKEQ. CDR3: CASSERESSYNSPLHF. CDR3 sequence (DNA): TGTGCCAGCAGCGAAAGGGAGAGCTCCTATAATTCACCCCTCCACTTT.

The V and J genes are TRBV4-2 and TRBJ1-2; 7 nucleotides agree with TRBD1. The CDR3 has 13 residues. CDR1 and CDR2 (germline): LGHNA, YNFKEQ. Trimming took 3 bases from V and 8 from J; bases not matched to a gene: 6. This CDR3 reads CASSQLDRVGYTF. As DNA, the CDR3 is TGTGCCAGCAGCCAGCTAGACAGGGTCGGCTACACCTTC.

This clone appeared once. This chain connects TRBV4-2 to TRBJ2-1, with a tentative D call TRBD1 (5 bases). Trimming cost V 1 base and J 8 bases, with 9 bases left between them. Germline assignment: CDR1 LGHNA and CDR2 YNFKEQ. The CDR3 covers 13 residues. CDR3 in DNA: TGTGCCAGCAGCCAAGTAGGGGCTTATGAGCAGTTCTTC. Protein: CASSQVGAYEQFF.

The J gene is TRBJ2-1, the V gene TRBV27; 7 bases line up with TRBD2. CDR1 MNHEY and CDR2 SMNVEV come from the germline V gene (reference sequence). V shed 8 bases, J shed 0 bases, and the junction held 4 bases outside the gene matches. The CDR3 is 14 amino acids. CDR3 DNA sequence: TGTGCCAGCGTAGCGGGCCCCTCCTACAATGAGCAGTTCTTC. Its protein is CASVAGPSYNEQFF.

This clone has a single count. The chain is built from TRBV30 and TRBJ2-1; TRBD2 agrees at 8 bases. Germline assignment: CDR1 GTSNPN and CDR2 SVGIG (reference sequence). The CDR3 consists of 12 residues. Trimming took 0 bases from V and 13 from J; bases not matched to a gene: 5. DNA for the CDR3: TGTGCCTGGAGTGTCGGGAGGGCCCCCCAGTTCTTC. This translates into CAWSVGRAPQFF.